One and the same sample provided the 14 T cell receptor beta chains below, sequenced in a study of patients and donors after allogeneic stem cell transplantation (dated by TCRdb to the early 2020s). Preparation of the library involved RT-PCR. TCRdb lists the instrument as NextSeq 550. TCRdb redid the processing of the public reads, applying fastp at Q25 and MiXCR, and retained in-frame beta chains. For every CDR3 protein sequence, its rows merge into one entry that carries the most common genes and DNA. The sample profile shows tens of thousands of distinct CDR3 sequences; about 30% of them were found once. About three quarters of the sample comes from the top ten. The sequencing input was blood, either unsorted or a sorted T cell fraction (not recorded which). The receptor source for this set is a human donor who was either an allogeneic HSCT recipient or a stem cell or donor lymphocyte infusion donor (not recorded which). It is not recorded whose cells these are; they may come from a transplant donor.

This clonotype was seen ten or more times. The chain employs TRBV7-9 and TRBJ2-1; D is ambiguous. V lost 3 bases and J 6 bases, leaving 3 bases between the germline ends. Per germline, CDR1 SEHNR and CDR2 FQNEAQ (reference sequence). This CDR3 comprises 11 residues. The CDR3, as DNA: TGTGCCAGCAGCTTTGGCAATGAGCAGTTCTTC. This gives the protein CASSFGNEQFF.

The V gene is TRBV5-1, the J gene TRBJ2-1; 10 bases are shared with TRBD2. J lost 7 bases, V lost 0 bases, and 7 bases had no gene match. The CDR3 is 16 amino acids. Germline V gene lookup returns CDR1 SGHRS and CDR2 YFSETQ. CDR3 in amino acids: CASSLGASGRKNEQFF. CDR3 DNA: TGCGCCAGCAGCTTGGGCGCTAGCGGGAGAAAAAATGAGCAGTTCTTC.

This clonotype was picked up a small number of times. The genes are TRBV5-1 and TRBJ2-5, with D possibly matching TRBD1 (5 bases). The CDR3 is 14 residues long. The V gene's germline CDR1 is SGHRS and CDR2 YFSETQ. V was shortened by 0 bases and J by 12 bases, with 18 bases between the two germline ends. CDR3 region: CASSLDSNVGLEYF. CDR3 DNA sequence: TGCGCCAGCAGCTTGGATAGCAATGTGGGGCTCGAGTACTTC.

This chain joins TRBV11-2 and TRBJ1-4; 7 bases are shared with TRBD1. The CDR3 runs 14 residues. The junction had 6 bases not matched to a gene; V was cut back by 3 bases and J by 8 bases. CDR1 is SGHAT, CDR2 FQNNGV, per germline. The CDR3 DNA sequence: TGTGCCAGCAGCTTCCAGGGGGATAGGGAAAAACTGTTTTTT. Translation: CASSFQGDREKLFF.

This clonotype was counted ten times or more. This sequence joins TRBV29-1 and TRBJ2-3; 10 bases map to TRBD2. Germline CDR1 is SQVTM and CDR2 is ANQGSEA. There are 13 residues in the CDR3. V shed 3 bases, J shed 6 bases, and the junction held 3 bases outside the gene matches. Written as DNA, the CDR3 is TGCAGCGTTGATAGCGGGAGGATCGATACGCAGTATTTT. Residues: CSVDSGRIDTQYF.

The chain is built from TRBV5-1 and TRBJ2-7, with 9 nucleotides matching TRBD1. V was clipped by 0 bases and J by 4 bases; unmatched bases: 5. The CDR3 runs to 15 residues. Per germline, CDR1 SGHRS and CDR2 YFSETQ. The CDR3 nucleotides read TGCGCCAGCAGCTTGGGCTGGGACAGGGAATACGAGCAGTACTTC. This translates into CASSLGWDREYEQYF.

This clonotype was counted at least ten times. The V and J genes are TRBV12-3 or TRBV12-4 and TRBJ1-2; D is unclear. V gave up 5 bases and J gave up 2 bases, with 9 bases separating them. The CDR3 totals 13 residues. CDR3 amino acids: CASSGRANYGYTF. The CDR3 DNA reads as TGTGCCAGCAGTGGACGGGCAAACTATGGCTACACCTTC.

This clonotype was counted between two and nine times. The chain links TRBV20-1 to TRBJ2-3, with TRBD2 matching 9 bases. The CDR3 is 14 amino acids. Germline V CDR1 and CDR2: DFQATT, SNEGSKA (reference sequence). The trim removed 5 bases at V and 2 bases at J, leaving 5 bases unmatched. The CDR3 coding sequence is TGCAGTGCTGAGATGGGACTAGCCACAGATACGCAGTATTTT. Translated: CSAEMGLATDTQYF.

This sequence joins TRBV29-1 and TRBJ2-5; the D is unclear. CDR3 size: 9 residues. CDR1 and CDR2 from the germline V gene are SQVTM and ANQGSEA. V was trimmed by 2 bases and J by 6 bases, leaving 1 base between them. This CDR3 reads CSVEKTQYF. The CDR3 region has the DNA TGCAGCGTTGAAAAGACCCAGTACTTC.

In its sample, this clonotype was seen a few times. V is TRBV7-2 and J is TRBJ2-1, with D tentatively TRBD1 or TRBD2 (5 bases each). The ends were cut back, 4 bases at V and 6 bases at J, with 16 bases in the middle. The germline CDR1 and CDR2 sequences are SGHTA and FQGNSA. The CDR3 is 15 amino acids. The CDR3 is CASSYDYLGANEQFF. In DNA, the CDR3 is TGTGCCAGCAGCTACGACTACCTAGGGGCCAATGAGCAGTTCTTC.

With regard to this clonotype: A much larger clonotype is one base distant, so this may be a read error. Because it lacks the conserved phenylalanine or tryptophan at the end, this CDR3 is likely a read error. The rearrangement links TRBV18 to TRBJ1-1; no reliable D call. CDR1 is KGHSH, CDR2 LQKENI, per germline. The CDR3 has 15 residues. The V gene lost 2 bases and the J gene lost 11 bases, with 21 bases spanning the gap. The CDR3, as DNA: TGTGCCAGCTCACCAACTATATCGACCGCACTCTATGCTTTCTTG. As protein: CASSPTISTALYAFL.

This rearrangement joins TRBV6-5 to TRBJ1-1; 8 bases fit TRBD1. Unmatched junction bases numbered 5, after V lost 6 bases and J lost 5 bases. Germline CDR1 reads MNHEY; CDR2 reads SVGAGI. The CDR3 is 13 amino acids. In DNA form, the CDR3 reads TGTGCCAGCAGCACAGGGGGATGGACTGAAGCTTTCTTT. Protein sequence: CASSTGGWTEAFF.

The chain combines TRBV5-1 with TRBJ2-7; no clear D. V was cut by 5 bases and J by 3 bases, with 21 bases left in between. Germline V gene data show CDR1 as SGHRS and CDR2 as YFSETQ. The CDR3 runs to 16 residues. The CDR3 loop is CASRMNSPAVYYEQYF. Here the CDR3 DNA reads TGCGCCAGCAGAATGAATTCTCCAGCCGTTTACTACGAGCAGTACTTC.

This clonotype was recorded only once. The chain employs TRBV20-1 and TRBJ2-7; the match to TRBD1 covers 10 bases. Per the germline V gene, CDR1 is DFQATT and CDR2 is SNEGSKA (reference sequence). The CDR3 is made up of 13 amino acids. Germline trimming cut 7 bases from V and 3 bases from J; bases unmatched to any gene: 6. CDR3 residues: CSGGRTGGYEQYF. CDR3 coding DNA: TGCAGTGGGGGCAGGACAGGGGGCTACGAGCAGTACTTC.